This T cell receptor (beta chain) appears in the sequencing data of a study of blood T cell repertoires in COVID-19. Study summary: The United States, Italy and Spain were the sources of the acute and convalescent COVID-19 samples. The analysed material was cDNA or gDNA that came from T cells, B-cell-depleted T cells, or PBMCs.

As originally analysed: From reference gene primer amplification, estimates of nucleated cell counts were derived. The repertoire was sequenced with immunoSEQ multiplex PCR; TCRdb's copy has only in-frame clones and lacks some. The DNA was the basis for D and trimming; V, J and clone size are from that table. The data contain 110,000 or so clones, about 85% of them singletons. This clone was counted only a few times. The V gene end was trimmed by 4 bases and the J gene end by 0 bases; junction bases not matched to a gene: 5. The germline V gene encodes CDR1 SGHRS and CDR2 YFSETQ. There are 16 residues in the CDR3. A Seattle source enrolled patients during active infection and followed them longitudinally.

The V call is TRBV5-1, the J call TRBJ1-3, with 9 bases aligning to TRBD1. The sequence was collected from an older woman with COVID-19, enrolled during active disease. The sequencing input was peripheral blood. The CDR3 region is CASSPGQGSSGNTIYF. CDR3 in DNA: TGCGCCAGCAGCCCGGGACAGGGTTCCTCTGGAAACACCATATATTTT. Drawing the rest from reference TRBV5-1 and TRBJ1-3, the complete variable domain is KAGVTQTPRYLIKTRGQQVTLSCSPISGHRSVSWYQQTPGQGLQFLFEYFSETQRNKGNFPGRFSGRQFSNSRSEMNVSTLELGDSALYLCASSPGQGSSGNTIYFGEGSWLTVV.